A selection of T cell receptor beta chains follows, all from one sample in a study of TIL therapy for anti-PD-1-resistant metastatic lung cancer. The data were produced by immunoSEQ multiplex PCR, yet TCRdb's version contains in-frame clones alone and is incomplete. The top ten clones hold more than 6.5% of a sample with approximately 12,000 clones, 58% of them seen once. The sample consisted of tumor tissue, taken at baseline. These receptors were obtained from a person aged 25 to 85 with non-small cell lung cancer. Each CDR3 is given with its conserved first and last residue. A D gene is named only where the DNA matches it firmly. Rows may omit the clone size; those that give it use once, few, many or a size class.

cdr3_nt	cdr3_aa	clone_size	j_call	d_call	v_call
TGTGCCAGCAGTTACTCTAGCCAGAGCACAGATACGCAGTATTTT	CASSYSSQSTDTQYF	.	TRBJ2-3	.	TRBV6-5
TGTGCCAGCAGCCAAGATCGGGGACTAGCGGGTTCAGATACGCAGTATTTT	CASSQDRGLAGSDTQYF	.	TRBJ2-3	TRBD2	TRBV3-1/TRBV3-2
TGTGCCAGCAGTCCCCGCGGACAGTACCACGAGCAGTACTTC	CASSPRGQYHEQYF	.	TRBJ2-7	.	TRBV27
TGTGCCTGGAGTGTGCCACCGCGGCCCTACGAGCAGTACTTC	CAWSVPPRPYEQYF	few	TRBJ2-7	.	TRBV30
TGTGCCAGTAGTATTCGGGGAGATTCACCCCTCCACTTT	CASSIRGDSPLHF	medium-sized	TRBJ1-6	.	TRBV19
TGTGCCAGCGGGTTTTCACCCCTCCACTTT	CASGFSPLHF	few	TRBJ1-6	.	TRBV6-5
TGTGCCAGCGCCGGACCGGAGGGGGTAGTCGATGGCTACACCTTC	CASAGPEGVVDGYTF	.	TRBJ1-2	.	TRBV27
TGTGCCAGCAGCCAAGTCCCAAACTCACCCCTCCACTTT	CASSQVPNSPLHF	.	TRBJ1-6	.	TRBV3-1/TRBV3-2
TGTGCCAGCAGTTACTCGCTCGCGGGAGGGCCCACAGATACGCAGTATTTT	CASSYSLAGGPTDTQYF	once	TRBJ2-3	TRBD2	TRBV6-2/TRBV6-3
TGTGCCAGCAGCTTAGGAGTAAGTAGAGCCAATGAGCAGTTCTTC	CASSLGVSRANEQFF	.	TRBJ2-1	.	TRBV7-9
TGTGCCAGCAGCCTGTTTTCCACTGAAGCTTTCTTT	CASSLFSTEAFF	once	TRBJ1-1	.	TRBV6-5
TGTGCCAGCAGCGCTAAACCGGGGCTGGATTCACCCCTCCACTTT	CASSAKPGLDSPLHF	few	TRBJ1-6	.	TRBV9
TGTGCCAGCAGCGTAGCTGGGACGACTAACTATGGCTACACCTTC	CASSVAGTTNYGYTF	.	TRBJ1-2	.	TRBV9
TGTGCCAGCAGTTCCCCAGGAATGAACACTGAAGCTTTCTTT	CASSSPGMNTEAFF	.	TRBJ1-1	.	TRBV27
TGCGCCAGCAGCTTGGAATCGCTAGGTTACCACGAGCAGTACTTC	CASSLESLGYHEQYF	.	TRBJ2-7	.	TRBV5-1
TGCGCCAGCAGTCAATCTTCCGAGAAGGACAGGAAAAACTATGGCTACACCTTC	CASSQSSEKDRKNYGYTF	few	TRBJ1-2	TRBD1	TRBV23-1
TGTGCCAGCAGCTTAAGATGGTATGGAAACACCATATATTTT	CASSLRWYGNTIYF	.	TRBJ1-3	.	TRBV7-2
TGTGCCAGCAGCTTTACTAGCGGGAGGACCTACAATGAGCAGTTCTTC	CASSFTSGRTYNEQFF	.	TRBJ2-1	TRBD2	TRBV7-9
TGTGCCAGCAGTTTAAATGGCGGAGAACAGTTCTTC	CASSLNGGEQFF	.	TRBJ2-1	.	TRBV12-3/TRBV12-4
TGTGCCAGCAGCTTGCTGGCAGGGGGCGGTGGAAACACCATATATTTT	CASSLLAGGGGNTIYF	once	TRBJ1-3	TRBD1	TRBV5-6
TGTGCCAGCAGTTCACCAGCCCGGAACACTGAAGCTTTCTTT	CASSSPARNTEAFF	.	TRBJ1-1	.	TRBV27
TGTGCCAGCTTACCGGGACTAGCTTTCACCGGGGAGCTGTTTTTT	CASLPGLAFTGELFF	.	TRBJ2-2	TRBD2	TRBV18
TGTGCCAGCAGTCAGGACAGGGGCGGCACTGAAGCTTTCTTT	CASSQDRGGTEAFF	medium-sized	TRBJ1-1	TRBD1	TRBV7-3
TGTGCCAGCAACTTACAGGGGGTTGGAACAGATACGCAGTATTTT	CASNLQGVGTDTQYF	few	TRBJ2-3	TRBD1	TRBV7-9
TGCGCCAGCAGTGAGTCGTCGGGGGCGCCGGCCGATACGCAGTATTTT	CASSESSGAPADTQYF	few	TRBJ2-3	.	TRBV10-2
TGTGCCAGCAGTGAGGCGGGGATCACAGATACGCAGTATTTT	CASSEAGITDTQYF	.	TRBJ2-3	.	TRBV3-1/TRBV3-2
TGCGCCAGCAGCTTGAAATTCATAGGGGGCGCGAACACTGAAGCTTTCTTT	CASSLKFIGGANTEAFF	few	TRBJ1-1	TRBD1	TRBV5-1
TGTGCCAGCAGTGTTCGTCCAGGGAGCAATGAAAAACTGTTTTTT	CASSVRPGSNEKLFF	.	TRBJ1-4	.	TRBV2
TGTGCCAGCAGTTCGAACAGGGGGTGGAACTACGAGCAGTACTTC	CASSSNRGWNYEQYF	medium-sized	TRBJ2-7	TRBD1	TRBV28
TGTGCCAGCAGCACTCTACTAGCGGGGGGTTACAATGAGCAGTTCTTC	CASSTLLAGGYNEQFF	.	TRBJ2-1	TRBD2	TRBV7-8
TGTGCCAGCAGCTTAGACAGCCCATCGGCTTTCTTT	CASSLDSPSAFF	.	TRBJ1-1	.	TRBV7-2
TGTGCCAGCAGCTTAGCCAGGACTAGCGGGAGGTACAATGAGCAGTTCTTC	CASSLARTSGRYNEQFF	.	TRBJ2-1	TRBD2	TRBV11-2
TGTGCCATCAGTCTTGGGACGGGAGGCGAAAAACTGTTTTTT	CAISLGTGGEKLFF	.	TRBJ1-4	.	TRBV10-3
TGCGCCAGCAGGTCTAGCGGGGCCCCGGGCGATACGCAGTATTTT	CASRSSGAPGDTQYF	.	TRBJ2-3	TRBD2	TRBV10-2
TGTGCCAGTACCCTCAGCCAGAGTATCGGGGAGCTGTTTTTT	CASTLSQSIGELFF	large	TRBJ2-2	.	TRBV19
TGTGCCACCAGCAGAGGGTACGACACTGAAGCTTTCTTT	CATSRGYDTEAFF	.	TRBJ1-1	.	TRBV15
TGTGCCAGCAGTTTCAACCAGGGCGAGCAGTACTTC	CASSFNQGEQYF	.	TRBJ2-7	.	TRBV27
TGTGCCTGGAAGTTAGTGCTAGCGGGACAAGAGACCCAGTACTTC	CAWKLVLAGQETQYF	.	TRBJ2-5	TRBD2	TRBV30
TGTGCCAGCAGCGTAGCCCCGGGCCAAAACATTCAGTACTTC	CASSVAPGQNIQYF	.	TRBJ2-4	.	TRBV9
TGTGCCATCAGCGACAGGGGCTACGAGCAGTACTTC	CAISDRGYEQYF	.	TRBJ2-7	TRBD1	TRBV10-3
TGTGCCAGCAGCCGCTTCGAAGCTTTCTTT	CASSRFEAFF	.	TRBJ1-1	.	TRBV7-9
TGTGCCAGCAGCTTAGCTGGGGCTCAAGGCTACACCTTC	CASSLAGAQGYTF	.	TRBJ1-2	.	TRBV7-6